Listed below are T cell receptor beta chains from one sample, sequenced in a study of T cell changes during pregnancy in multiple sclerosis. The repertoire was sequenced with immunoSEQ multiplex PCR; TCRdb's copy has only in-frame clones and lacks some. In the table there are 35,000 or so clones, 93% of which are singletons. Material: CD4+ T cells from peripheral blood mononuclear cells, obtained in the first trimester of pregnancy. The source of these receptors is a female donor with multiple sclerosis, enrolled in a pregnancy study. CDR3s leave out the opening cysteine and the closing phenylalanine or tryptophan.

11,TRBV4-1,TRBJ2-5,ASSQTVLETQY
9,TRBV11-2,TRBJ2-1,ASSLGGRKF
12,TRBV30,TRBJ1-1,AWSVLGQGTEAF
13,TRBV5-1,TRBJ1-2,ASSLAKGPGHGYT
16,TRBV7-3,TRBJ2-1,ASSLKGGGARRENEQF
13,TRBV28,TRBJ1-3,ASSLSGGRGNTIY
14,TRBV4-1,TRBJ2-5,ASSQDGERGQETQY
13,TRBV10-3,TRBJ1-4,AIREPGETNEKLF
14,TRBV15,TRBJ2-1,ATQGLAGGPVYEQF
12,TRBV19,TRBJ2-2,ASRPTRSAGELF
13,TRBV7-9,TRBJ2-7,ASSHSGQGVYEQY
10,TRBV30,TRBJ2-5,AWSLQKETQY
15,TRBV5-8,TRBJ1-3,ASSLVGGTGSGNTIY
13,TRBV15,TRBJ1-2,ATSRGYSTNYGYT
13,TRBV6-5,TRBJ1-6,ASSGWGQGNSPLH
14,TRBV5-1,TRBJ2-3,ASSRPGQGAGDTQY
14,TRBV7-8,TRBJ1-2,ASSLIRAGQGQGYT
19,TRBV27,TRBJ2-1,ASSLSREPSGRARAYNEQF
13,TRBV7-9,TRBJ2-7,ASSVLWASGYEQY
12,TRBV11-2,TRBJ1-1,ASSLDRMNTEAF
14,TRBV12-5,TRBJ1-2,ASGAKTGPVNYGYT
15,TRBV5-4,TRBJ2-1,ASIPGGAARGYNEQF
15,TRBV27,TRBJ2-7,ASSHRLAGGGAYEQY
14,TRBV6-5,TRBJ2-1,ASSYSAGGTYNEQF
16,TRBV5-4,TRBJ1-1,ASSSDLRLQTVNTEAF
13,TRBV7-2,TRBJ2-7,ASSLGPGWTGEQY
16,TRBV7-3,TRBJ1-3,ASSLTLRRRRNGNTIY
14,TRBV19,TRBJ2-3,ASSIVKAGGANTQY
13,TRBV5-1,TRBJ2-5,ASGWGRGQQETQY
13,TRBV2,TRBJ1-1,ASSENRTPSTEAF
12,TRBV5-1,TRBJ1-2,ASSLGQGLAGYT
14,TRBV5-1,TRBJ2-7,ASSPRAGLERGEQY
11,TRBV2,TRBJ2-1,ASSERAYNEQF
11,TRBV7-2,TRBJ1-1,ASTLDGNTEAF
12,TRBV11-2,TRBJ2-7,ASSSIPRGNEQY
11,TRBV9,TRBJ1-1,ASSVGTGNIAF
13,TRBV7-2,TRBJ2-5,ASSLAERGGETQY
12,TRBV6-1,TRBJ1-1,ASKGQGTNTEAF
15,TRBV6-1,TRBJ1-5,ASSVGQAAHRDQPQH